These T cell receptor beta chains were read from a single sample in a study of Graves' ophthalmopathy and Graves' hyperthyroidism. TCRdb reprocessed the multiplex PCR reads with MiXCR, giving one entry per CDR3 protein. The sample includes about 400,000 distinct CDR3 sequences, about 16% of them seen just once. Sequenced sample: peripheral blood. All receptors derive from a woman between 18 and 30 years old with Graves' ophthalmopathy. CDR3s include the opening cysteine and the closing phenylalanine or tryptophan. Each record gives: V gene, J gene, clone size, D gene, CDR3 DNA, CDR3 protein. D genes are given only for firm matches. Where a row states a size, it is once, few, many or the class of an expanded clone; other rows omit it.

>TRBV6-5|TRBJ2-5|many|NA
TGTGCCAGCAGCTATGGGGCCGTCGCCCTAGAGACCCAGTACTTC
CASSYGAVALETQYF
>TRBV6-1|TRBJ1-6|many|TRBD1
TGTGCCAGCAGCGATCCGGGACAGGGAGTCCCAACCTCACCCCTCCACTTT
CASSDPGQGVPTSPLHF
>TRBV6-1|TRBJ1-6|many|NA
TGTGCCAGCAGTCCTGGACTGAGACAGCGTATCCACTTT
CASSPGLRQRIHF
>TRBV5-5|TRBJ1-1|many|NA
TGTGCCAGCGGGTTAGCCCCCTCCGGTGGCACTGAAGCTTTCTTT
CASGLAPSGGTEAFF
>TRBV19|TRBJ1-5|many|NA
TGTGCCAGTAGTTCCTGGGACGGTTTCAATCAGCCCCAGCATTTT
CASSSWDGFNQPQHF
>TRBV27|TRBJ2-7|many|NA
TGTGCCACCCGGCGGACGAATATCTACGAGCAGTACTTC
CATRRTNIYEQYF
>TRBV15|TRBJ1-2|NA|NA
TGTGCCACCAGCAGAGATCAAAAGGGGGGCGGAAATGGCTACACCTTC
CATSRDQKGGGNGYTF
>TRBV2|TRBJ2-2|many|TRBD1
TGTGCCAGCAGGATCACAGGGGGCCCTACCGGGGAGCTGTTTTTT
CASRITGGPTGELFF
>TRBV12-3/TRBV12-4|TRBJ2-7|few|NA
TGTGCCAGCAGCTACGATCACGAGCAGTACTTC
CASSYDHEQYF
>TRBV4-3|TRBJ1-1|few|NA
TGCGCCAGCAGCCCACGACCCCAAACGAACACTGAAGCTTTCTTT
CASSPRPQTNTEAFF
>TRBV19|TRBJ1-5|many|NA
TGTGCCAGTAGTATAGCGGGAGCTTATAGCAATCAGCCCCAGCATTTT
CASSIAGAYSNQPQHF
>TRBV7-9|TRBJ2-4|NA|NA
TGTGCCAGCAGCCCGAGGGGGAGTATAGCCAAAAACATTCAGTACTTC
CASSPRGSIAKNIQYF
>TRBV29-1|TRBJ2-6|many|NA
TGCAGCGTTGAAAATACAGGGTTCGGCGGGGCCAACGTCCTGACTTTC
CSVENTGFGGANVLTF
>TRBV11-2|TRBJ2-2|few|NA
TGTGCCAGCAGCCAAACAGGGCCGTGGGCCCTGGGTACCGGGGAGCTGTTTTTT
CASSQTGPWALGTGELFF
>TRBV28|TRBJ2-7|many|NA
TGTGCCAGCAGTTTTACGGTGTGGCAGGGGGGTTACGAGCAGTACTTC
CASSFTVWQGGYEQYF
>TRBV29-1|TRBJ1-3|many|NA
TGCAGCGTTGAAGTCCCCCCCTCTGGAAACACCATATATTTT
CSVEVPPSGNTIYF
>TRBV2|TRBJ2-7|many|NA
TGTGCCAGCAGGGGGACCTCTCCGGGTAGGAGCTCCTACGAGCAGTACTTC
CASRGTSPGRSSYEQYF
>TRBV6-1|TRBJ2-5|few|NA
TGTGCCAGCAGTGGGAATCAAGAGACCCAGTACTTC
CASSGNQETQYF
>TRBV6-1|TRBJ1-1|many|TRBD1
TGTGCCAGCAGTGTCGTGCGTACGGGACAGAGCATGGAAGCTTTCTTT
CASSVVRTGQSMEAFF
>TRBV10-3|TRBJ1-1|many|TRBD1
TGTGCCATCAGTGCTTACAGGGGGTTGAACACTGAAGCTTTCTTT
CAISAYRGLNTEAFF
>TRBV11-2|TRBJ2-5|NA|TRBD1
TGTGCCAGCAGCTTAGGACAGGGGAAAGGAGAGACCCAGTACTTC
CASSLGQGKGETQYF
>TRBV28|TRBJ2-7|NA|TRBD1
TGTGCCATCGTCCCCAGGGGGCGGGACGAGCAGTACTTC
CAIVPRGRDEQYF
>TRBV6-1|TRBJ2-7|many|NA
TGTGCCAGCAGTGACGGGACAAGCTACGAGCAGTACTTC
CASSDGTSYEQYF
>TRBV15|TRBJ2-7|many|NA
TGTGCCACCAGTCCGGGGCAAACCTACGAGCAGTACTTC
CATSPGQTYEQYF
>TRBV6-1|TRBJ2-7|many|TRBD2
TGTGCCAGCAGCTCCCCTGGGGGGCGGGGGGGCTACGAGCAGTACTTC
CASSSPGGRGGYEQYF
>TRBV12-3/TRBV12-4|TRBJ1-1|many|NA
TGTGCCAGTGCCTTAGGAGGAAGAGCTTTCTTT
CASALGGRAFF
>TRBV28|TRBJ2-7|many|TRBD2
TGTGCCAGCAGTCCCCGGAGGACTAGCGGGGGGAGGGAGCAGTACTTC
CASSPRRTSGGREQYF
>TRBV19|TRBJ2-2|many|TRBD2
TGTGCCAGTAGTCCCGGACTAGCCGGGTACACCGGGGAGCTGTTTTTT
CASSPGLAGYTGELFF
>TRBV5-1|TRBJ2-5|NA|TRBD1
TGCGCCAGCGCTAGGGACAGGTGGGAGACCCAGTACTTC
CASARDRWETQYF
>TRBV15|TRBJ2-7|many|TRBD2
TGTGCCACCTCTCCACGTGCGGGAGGCTACGAGCAGTACTTC
CATSPRAGGYEQYF
>TRBV30|TRBJ2-2|many|NA
TGTGCCAATGGCAGGGCCGGGGAGCTGTTTTTT
CANGRAGELFF
>TRBV12-3/TRBV12-4|TRBJ1-1|many|NA
TGTGCCAGCAAACGACCGGGGGGGGGCGGGAACACTGAAGCTTTCTTT
CASKRPGGGGNTEAFF
>TRBV20-1|TRBJ1-5|NA|NA
TGCAGTGCTAGAGATCCATCAGGGGATCAGCCCCAGCATTTT
CSARDPSGDQPQHF
>TRBV6-1|TRBJ2-2|many|NA
TGTGCCAGCCAGTCTGCCGGGGAGCTGTTTTTT
CASQSAGELFF
>TRBV5-5|TRBJ1-6|many|NA
TGTGCCAGCAGAAGTAGGGGAAATTCACCCCTCCACTTT
CASRSRGNSPLHF
>TRBV7-2|TRBJ1-2|many|TRBD1
TGTGCCAGCAGCACACAGGGGTTGAACTATGGCTACACCTTC
CASSTQGLNYGYTF
>TRBV12-3/TRBV12-4|TRBJ2-7|many|NA
TGTGCCAGCAGTTTTTTTGGGCTAGCGAGGGAGCAGTACTTC
CASSFFGLAREQYF
>TRBV6-5|TRBJ2-7|many|TRBD1
TGTGCCAGCAGTTACCGTCAGGGGGCCTACGAGCAGTACTTC
CASSYRQGAYEQYF
>TRBV5-1|TRBJ1-2|many|TRBD1
TGCGCCAGCTCCCTGGACAGGGGTGGTGGCTACACCTTC
CASSLDRGGGYTF
>TRBV4-3|TRBJ2-7|many|NA
TGCGCCAGCAGCCAAGTTCTCGACAGTACCTACGAGCAGTACTTC
CASSQVLDSTYEQYF
>TRBV12-3/TRBV12-4|TRBJ2-7|many|NA
TGTGCCAGCAGTTATGAAACCGGGACATATACCTACGAGCAGTACTTC
CASSYETGTYTYEQYF
>TRBV11-3|TRBJ1-2|NA|NA
TGTGCCAGCAGCCTGGGGACGAGGATATCAAGGGGCTACACCTTC
CASSLGTRISRGYTF
>TRBV27|TRBJ2-5|NA|NA
TGTGCCAGCAGTCGCCGTTGGGGATATCAAGAGACCCAGTACTTC
CASSRRWGYQETQYF
>TRBV15|TRBJ1-6|many|NA
TGTGCCACCAGCAGATCCCCCCGGAGCTATAATTCACCCCTCCACTTT
CATSRSPRSYNSPLHF
>TRBV6-1|TRBJ1-5|many|TRBD1
TGTGCCAGCAGTGAGGGACAGAAAAATCAGCCCCAGCATTTT
CASSEGQKNQPQHF